This T cell receptor beta chain comes out of a study of blood T cell repertoires in COVID-19. For the study at large: Material from acute and convalescent COVID-19 was sourced from the United States, Italy and Spain. From T cells, B-cell-depleted T cells, or PBMCs came the material, which was cDNA or gDNA.

Authors' analysis steps: Amplifying reference gene primers gave estimates of nucleated cell counts. The protocol was immunoSEQ multiplex PCR, while the TCRdb copy is restricted to in-frame clones and leaves out a portion. V and J calls and clone size follow that table, whereas D and trimming were derived from the DNA. The table shows around 620,000 clones, with approximately 90% occurring only once. Trimming stripped 0 bases from V and 8 bases from J, with 13 bases between. The CDR3 runs 14 residues. Per the germline V gene, CDR1 is GTSNPN and CDR2 is SVGIG (reference sequence). The sequenced sample was peripheral blood. V usage is TRBV30 and J usage is TRBJ1-4, with D perhaps matching TRBD1 (5 bases). This TCR was sampled from a young woman with acute or convalescent COVID-19. The CDR3 protein is CAWSVGLLGEKLFF. In nucleotides, the CDR3 is TGTGCCTGGAGTGTGGGACTCTTGGGGGAAAAACTGTTTTTT.